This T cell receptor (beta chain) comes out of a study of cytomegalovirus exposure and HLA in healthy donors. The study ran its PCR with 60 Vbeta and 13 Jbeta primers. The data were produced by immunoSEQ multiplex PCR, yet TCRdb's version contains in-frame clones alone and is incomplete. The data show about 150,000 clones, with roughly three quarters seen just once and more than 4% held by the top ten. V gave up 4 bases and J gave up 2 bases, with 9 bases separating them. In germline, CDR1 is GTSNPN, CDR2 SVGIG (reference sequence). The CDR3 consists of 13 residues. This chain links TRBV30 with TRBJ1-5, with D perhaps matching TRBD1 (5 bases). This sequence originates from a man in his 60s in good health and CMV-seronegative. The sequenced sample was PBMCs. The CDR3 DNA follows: TGTGCCTGGAACGGAGGGGGCAATCAGCCCCAGCATTTT. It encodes CAWNGGGNQPQHF. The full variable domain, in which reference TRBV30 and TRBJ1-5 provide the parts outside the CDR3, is SQTIHQWPATLVQPVGSPLSLECTVEGTSNPNLYWYRQAAGRGLQLLFYSVGIGQISSEVPQNLSASRPQDRQFILSSKKLLLSDSGFYLCAWNGGGNQPQHFGDGTRLSIL.